This is a list of T cell receptor beta chains from one sample in a study of patients and donors after allogeneic stem cell transplantation. TCRdb itself ran the RT-PCR reads through MiXCR, one entry per CDR3 protein. The sample consists of tens of thousands of distinct CDR3 sequences, around 46% of them appearing once. The sample taken for sequencing was blood, either unsorted or a sorted T cell fraction (not recorded which). The source of these receptors is a human donor who was either an allogeneic HSCT recipient or a stem cell or donor lymphocyte infusion donor (not recorded which). It is not recorded whose cells these are; they may come from a transplant donor. Both conserved end residues are part of each CDR3. The D gene is left open where the match is weak. A clone size is listed for some rows: how often the clone was seen (once, few, many), or a class if it is expanded.

D: TRBD1
J: TRBJ1-2
size: few
V: TRBV12-3/TRBV12-4
CDR3: CASSFNTGVNYGYTF
DNA: TGTGCCAGCAGTTTCAATACAGGGGTCAACTATGGCTACACCTTC

D: .
J: TRBJ1-5
size: .
V: TRBV27
CDR3: CASSLRGALNQPQHF
DNA: TGTGCCAGCAGTTTGCGGGGGGCCCTCAATCAGCCCCAGCATTTT

D: .
J: TRBJ2-7
size: .
V: TRBV10-3
CDR3: CAISESIFVGTPVF
DNA: TGTGCCATCAGTGAGTCGATCTTTGTGGGAACCCCGGTCTTC

D: .
J: TRBJ1-6
size: few
V: TRBV25-1
CDR3: CASTPWSYNSPLHF
DNA: TGTGCCAGCACCCCGTGGTCCTATAATTCACCCCTCCACTTT

D: .
J: TRBJ1-2
size: few
V: TRBV4-1
CDR3: CASSQEMDLPYGYTF
DNA: TGCGCCAGCAGCCAAGAAATGGACCTACCTTATGGCTACACCTTC

D: .
J: TRBJ2-1
size: .
V: TRBV12-3/TRBV12-4
CDR3: CASSLGDRLGSYNEQFF
DNA: TGTGCCAGCAGTTTAGGAGACCGGTTGGGCTCCTACAATGAGCAGTTCTTC

D: TRBD2
J: TRBJ2-2
size: .
V: TRBV6-6
CDR3: CASSFASGRDTGELFF
DNA: TGTGCCAGCAGTTTTGCTAGCGGGAGAGACACCGGGGAGCTGTTTTTT

D: .
J: TRBJ2-3
size: .
V: TRBV28
CDR3: CASSLRGDLTDTQYF
DNA: TGTGCCAGCAGTTTAAGAGGGGACCTCACAGATACGCAGTATTTT

D: .
J: TRBJ1-2
size: few
V: TRBV7-3
CDR3: CASSLYAAPTNYGYTF
DNA: TGTGCCAGCAGCTTATACGCAGCGCCCACTAACTATGGCTACACCTTC

D: TRBD2
J: TRBJ2-5
size: .
V: TRBV7-9
CDR3: CASTRGTTQETQYF
DNA: TGTGCCAGCACACGCGGGACTACACAAGAGACCCAGTACTTC

D: TRBD1
J: TRBJ1-5
size: few
V: TRBV12-3/TRBV12-4
CDR3: CASRPTGGAGPQHF
DNA: TGTGCCAGCAGGCCCACAGGGGGCGCAGGGCCCCAGCATTTT

D: TRBD2
J: TRBJ2-4
size: .
V: TRBV7-2
CDR3: CASSGTSGRENIQYF
DNA: TGTGCCAGCAGCGGGACTAGCGGGAGAGAAAACATTCAGTACTTC

D: .
J: TRBJ1-2
size: .
V: TRBV4-1
CDR3: CASSQSQGNNYGYTF
DNA: TGCGCCAGCAGCCAATCTCAGGGAAATAACTATGGCTACACCTTC

D: TRBD1
J: TRBJ1-3
size: few
V: TRBV25-1
CDR3: CASRGRDRGSGNTIYF
DNA: TGTGCCAGCAGGGGGAGGGACAGAGGCTCTGGAAACACCATATATTTT

D: .
J: TRBJ1-4
size: few
V: TRBV5-1
CDR3: CASSQYPGTEKLFF
DNA: TGCGCCAGCAGCCAGTACCCCGGGACCGAAAAACTGTTTTTT

D: .
J: TRBJ1-5
size: .
V: TRBV12-3/TRBV12-4
CDR3: CASSGVMDPRGQHF
DNA: TGTGCCAGCAGTGGGGTAATGGATCCCAGGGGACAGCATTTT

D: TRBD1
J: TRBJ1-5
size: .
V: TRBV24-1
CDR3: CATSDSGQGRDQPQHF
DNA: TGTGCCACCAGTGACTCCGGACAGGGGAGAGATCAGCCCCAGCATTTT

D: .
J: TRBJ1-5
size: .
V: TRBV20-1
CDR3: CSAPDSWGQPQHF
DNA: TGCAGTGCTCCCGACAGTTGGGGTCAGCCCCAGCATTTT

D: .
J: TRBJ1-1
size: .
V: TRBV12-3/TRBV12-4
CDR3: CASSLGQQAFF
DNA: TGTGCCAGCAGTTTAGGACAGCAAGCTTTCTTT

D: TRBD1
J: TRBJ1-5
size: .
V: TRBV28
CDR3: CASSLYGTGGSQPQHF
DNA: TGTGCCAGCAGTTTATACGGGACAGGCGGGTCACAGCCCCAGCATTTT

D: .
J: TRBJ1-4
size: .
V: TRBV21-1
CDR3: CASSKGVGTNEKLFF
DNA: TGTGCCAGCAGCAAAGGCGTAGGAACTAATGAAAAACTGTTTTTT

D: .
J: TRBJ1-2
size: .
V: TRBV30
CDR3: CAWSTIAASLGYGYTF
DNA: TGTGCCTGGAGTACCATTGCAGCGTCATTGGGGTATGGCTACACCTTC

D: TRBD1
J: TRBJ1-2
size: .
V: TRBV7-9
CDR3: CASSLAGQSYSYTF
DNA: TGTGCCAGCAGCTTAGCGGGACAGTCGTATAGCTACACCTTC

D: .
J: TRBJ2-5
size: .
V: TRBV3-1
CDR3: CASSPNGTQYF
DNA: TGTGCCAGCAGCCCTAACGGGACCCAGTACTTC

D: TRBD2
J: TRBJ2-2
size: .
V: TRBV4-3
CDR3: CASSPGTSGTGELFF
DNA: TGCGCCAGCAGTCCCGGGACTAGCGGGACCGGGGAGCTGTTTTTT

D: TRBD1
J: TRBJ1-2
size: .
V: TRBV9
CDR3: CASSATGTGGFGNYGYTF
DNA: TGTGCCAGCAGCGCGACCGGGACAGGGGGTTTCGGAAACTATGGCTACACCTTC

D: .
J: TRBJ2-7
size: .
V: TRBV6-6
CDR3: CASSPLSVGDSELYEQYF
DNA: TGTGCCAGCAGCCCTCTTTCCGTGGGGGACTCGGAGCTATACGAGCAGTACTTC

D: TRBD1
J: TRBJ1-1
size: .
V: TRBV18
CDR3: CASSPWTGVMNTEAFF
DNA: TGTGCCAGCTCACCGTGGACAGGCGTTATGAACACTGAAGCTTTCTTT

D: .
J: TRBJ1-2
size: .
V: TRBV18
CDR3: CASSPSGTKYGYTF
DNA: TGTGCCAGCTCACCCTCCGGGACAAAATATGGCTACACCTTC

D: TRBD2
J: TRBJ2-2
size: .
V: TRBV7-2
CDR3: CASSLSSTSGITGELFF
DNA: TGTGCCAGCAGCTTATCGTCGACTAGCGGGATCACCGGGGAGCTGTTTTTT

D: .
J: TRBJ1-5
size: few
V: TRBV27
CDR3: CASSRTVGNQPQHF
DNA: TGTGCCAGCAGCAGGACAGTTGGCAATCAGCCCCAGCATTTT

D: .
J: TRBJ1-3
size: .
V: TRBV7-6
CDR3: CASSSPDAISGNTIYF
DNA: TGTGCCAGCAGCTCACCCGACGCGATCTCTGGAAACACCATATATTTT

D: TRBD1
J: TRBJ1-2
size: few
V: TRBV12-3/TRBV12-4
CDR3: CASSLRTGYGYTF
DNA: TGTGCCAGCAGTCTGCGGACAGGCTATGGCTACACCTTC